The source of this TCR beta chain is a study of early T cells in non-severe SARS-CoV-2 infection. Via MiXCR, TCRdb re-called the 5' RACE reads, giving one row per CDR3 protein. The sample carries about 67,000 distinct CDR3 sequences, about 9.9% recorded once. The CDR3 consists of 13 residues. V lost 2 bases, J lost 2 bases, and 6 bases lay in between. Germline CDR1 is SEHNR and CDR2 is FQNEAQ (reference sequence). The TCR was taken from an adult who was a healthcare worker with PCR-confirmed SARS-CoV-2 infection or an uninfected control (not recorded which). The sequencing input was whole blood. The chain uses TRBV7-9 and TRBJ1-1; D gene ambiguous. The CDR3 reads CASSLSANTEAFF. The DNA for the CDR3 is TGTGCCAGCAGCTTATCTGCTAACACTGAAGCTTTCTTT.